Below are 11 T cell receptor beta chains sequenced from a single sample in a study of T cells in Graves' hyperthyroidism and ophthalmopathy. RNA transcripts were the template for amplifying TCR beta CDR3 regions. RT-PCR in the first round (using the HTBI primer set) targeted the TCR CDR3. TCRdb called the multiplex PCR reads again in MiXCR, with one record for every CDR3 protein. The data hold roughly 660,000 distinct CDR3 sequences, with roughly 17% observed a single time. Sequenced sample: blood. The receptors were sampled from a man between 50 and 59 years old with Graves' hyperthyroidism.

The J gene is TRBJ1-5, the V gene TRBV20-1; D is possibly TRBD1 (5 bases). This CDR3 region has 13 residues. V lost 1 base, J lost 3 bases, and 7 bases lay in between. Germline values: CDR1 DFQATT, CDR2 SNEGSKA (reference sequence). The CDR3 DNA reads as TGCAGTGCTAGAGGACAGTTCAATCAGCCCCAGCATTTT. Translation: CSARGQFNQPQHF.

This clonotype came up many times. The genes are TRBV12-3 or TRBV12-4 and TRBJ1-2; D ambiguous. The CDR3 sequence is 12 residues long. Trimming cost V 5 bases and J 0 bases, with 4 bases left between them. CDR3 amino acids: CASSNTNYGYTF. The DNA for the CDR3 is TGTGCCAGCAGTAATACTAACTATGGCTACACCTTC.

This clonotype occurred many times. The J gene is TRBJ1-3, the V gene TRBV2; D possibly corresponds to TRBD1 (6 bases). Deletions cut 3 bases from V and 4 bases from J, with 7 bases between. Germline CDR1 reads SNHLY; CDR2 reads FYNNEI. The CDR3 is made up of 13 amino acids. In DNA form, the CDR3 reads TGTGCCAGCAGTGATACAGGGGGAAACACCATATATTTT. Its protein is CASSDTGGNTIYF. Based on the CDR3 plus reference TRBV2 and TRBJ1-3, the full variable domain is EPEVTQTPSHQVTQMGQEVILRCVPISNHLYFYWYRQILGQKVEFLVSFYNNEISEKSEIFDDQFSVERPDGSNFTLKIRSTKLEDSAMYFCASSDTGGNTIYFGEGSWLTVV.

The gene calls are TRBV19 and TRBJ2-3; the D call may be TRBD1 or TRBD2 (5 bases each). CDR3 size: 18 residues. The germline V gene has CDR1 LNHDA and CDR2 SQIVND (reference sequence). V was cut by 2 bases and J by 3 bases, with 21 bases left in between. The chain's CDR3 is CASSITPGTATWTDTQYF. CDR3 nucleotide sequence: TGTGCCAGTAGTATAACCCCGGGGACGGCAACGTGGACAGATACGCAGTATTTT.

This clonotype was picked up a small number of times. The genes are TRBV28 and TRBJ2-7; no firm D call. V was pared by 2 bases and J by 7 bases, with 12 bases between. CDR3 length: 13 residues. The germline V gene encodes CDR1 MDHEN and CDR2 SYDVKM. The CDR3 DNA follows: TGTGCCAGCAGTTTACCCGAGACTCGAGAGCAGTACTTC. Protein sequence: CASSLPETREQYF.

This clonotype has more than one count but fewer than ten. A much more abundant neighbour one base away suggests this may be a read error. The chain uses TRBV28 and TRBJ2-3; 9 positions match TRBD2. Germline CDR1 reads MDHEN; CDR2 reads SYDVKM. The CDR3 has 12 amino acids. The CDR3 nucleotides are TGTGTCAGCGGGGGGAGAGATGATACGCAGTATTTT. Residues: CVSGGRDDTQYF.

The J gene is TRBJ1-3, the V gene TRBV5-1; D gene uncertain. The CDR3 length is 17 residues. Germline-derived CDR1 and CDR2 are SGHRS and YFSETQ. Trimming left V 0 bases short and J 0 bases short, with 13 bases between. The CDR3 nucleotides are TGCGCCAGCAGCTTGGTCGGGGAGGTCAGCTCTGGAAACACCATATATTTT. It is translated as CASSLVGEVSSGNTIYF.

This clonotype was seen only a few times. The chain uses TRBV27 and TRBJ1-6, with TRBD1 matching 8 bases. Germline-derived CDR1 and CDR2 are MNHEY and SMNVEV (reference sequence). Unmatched junction bases numbered 5, after V lost 6 bases and J lost 10 bases. This CDR3 comprises 13 residues. The CDR3 DNA reads as TGTGCCAGCAGGGACAGGGAGGGATCACCCCTCCACTTT. This codes for CASRDREGSPLHF.

This clonotype was recorded many times. This chain joins TRBV7-2 and TRBJ1-5; D not certain. Trimming left V 1 base short and J 7 bases short, with 8 bases between. This CDR3 is 13 amino acids long. Germline CDR1 and CDR2: SGHTA and FQGNSA. DNA of the CDR3: TGTGCCAGCAGCTTAGGTCCGACCCAGCCCCAGCATTTT. This encodes CASSLGPTQPQHF.

This clonotype showed up many times. The chain employs TRBV11-2 and TRBJ2-7; 8 bases align to TRBD2. This CDR3 region has 16 residues. Germline lookup yields CDR1 SGHAT and CDR2 FQNNGV. J was trimmed by 4 bases and V by 0 bases; bases with no gene match: 8. CDR3 sequence (DNA): TGTGCCAGCAGCTTAGATCGGGGCGGGGGGATTTACGAGCAGTACTTC. Its translation: CASSLDRGGGIYEQYF.

The chain links TRBV27 to TRBJ1-2; tentative D call: TRBD1 (6 bases). Germline V gene lookup returns CDR1 MNHEY and CDR2 SMNVEV (reference sequence). Trimming removed 3 bases at V and 0 bases at J, with 11 bases between. There are 15 residues in the CDR3. The CDR3, as DNA: TGTGCCAGCAGTTTTCAGGGGTCGTCTAACTATGGCTACACCTTC. Encoded protein: CASSFQGSSNYGYTF.